This section outlines one T cell receptor beta chain sequence together with its context. Its antigen is not identified. V lost 1 base, J lost 4 bases, and 14 bases lay in between. Per germline, CDR1 SGHRS and CDR2 YFSETQ. The CDR3 covers 15 residues. The PCR was carried out with 60 Vbeta primers and 13 Jbeta primers. The table came from immunoSEQ multiplex PCR; TCRdb's copy has only in-frame clones and leaves some out. The table shows 150,000 to 200,000 clones, with roughly four fifths occurring only once. The data belong to a study of cytomegalovirus exposure and HLA in healthy donors. On the study more broadly: An earlier analysis identified 117 million unique TCR beta sequences in about 170 million T cells. Whole-study findings and limits: Cytomegalovirus association was assigned to about 150 TCR beta chains. Later analysis indicated greater clonal expansion among HLA-associated TCR beta chains than among equally common other chains.

Sequenced material: PBMCs. This TCR was recovered from a woman aged 25 to 45 in good health and CMV-seropositive. This chain uses TRBV5-1 with TRBJ1-1, with D unclear. CDR3 nucleotide sequence: TGCGCCAGCAGCTTGAGAAATCCCGCCGGCACTGAAGCTTTCTTT. Its protein is CASSLRNPAGTEAFF. The complete variable domain, with remaining parts taken from reference TRBV5-1 and TRBJ1-1, reads KAGVTQTPRYLIKTRGQQVTLSCSPISGHRSVSWYQQTPGQGLQFLFEYFSETQRNKGNFPGRFSGRQFSNSRSEMNVSTLELGDSALYLCASSLRNPAGTEAFFGQGTRLTVV.